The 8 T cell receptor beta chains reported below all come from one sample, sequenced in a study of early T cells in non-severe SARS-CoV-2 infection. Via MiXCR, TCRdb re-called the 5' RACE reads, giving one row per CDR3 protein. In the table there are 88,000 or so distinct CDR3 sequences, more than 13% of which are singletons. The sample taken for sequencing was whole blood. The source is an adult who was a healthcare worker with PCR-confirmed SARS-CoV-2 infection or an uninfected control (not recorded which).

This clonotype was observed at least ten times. The CDR3 sequence: CASGLDRTDTQYF. CDR3 DNA: TGTGCCAGCGGCCTCGACCGCACAGATACGCAGTATTTT. This chain connects TRBV7-9 to TRBJ2-3, with D unclear. Germline V gene data show CDR1 as SEHNR and CDR2 as FQNEAQ (reference sequence). This CDR3 has 13 residues. V was cut by 8 bases and J by 1 base, with 10 bases left in between.

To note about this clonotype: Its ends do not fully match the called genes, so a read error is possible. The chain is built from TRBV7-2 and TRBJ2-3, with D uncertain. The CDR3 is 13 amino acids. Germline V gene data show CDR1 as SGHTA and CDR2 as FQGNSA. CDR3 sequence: CVSSSTFTDTQYF. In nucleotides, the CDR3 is TGTGTCAGCAGTTCTACCTTCACAGATACGCAGTATTTT. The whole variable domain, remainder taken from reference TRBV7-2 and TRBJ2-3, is GAGVSQSPSNKVTEKGKDVELRCDPISGHTALYWYRQSLGQGLEFLIYFQGNSAPDKSGLPSDRFSAERTGGSVSTLTIQRTQQEDSAVYLCVSSSTFTDTQYFGPGTRLTVL.

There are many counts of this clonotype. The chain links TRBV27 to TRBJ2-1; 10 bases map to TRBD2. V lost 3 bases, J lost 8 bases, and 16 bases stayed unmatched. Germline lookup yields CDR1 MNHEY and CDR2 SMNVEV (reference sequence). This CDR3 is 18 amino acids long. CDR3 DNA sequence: TGTGCCAGCAGTTTTTTTTCGGTCCTAGCGGGGGCAGGGGATGAGCAGTTCTTC. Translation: CASSFFSVLAGAGDEQFF.

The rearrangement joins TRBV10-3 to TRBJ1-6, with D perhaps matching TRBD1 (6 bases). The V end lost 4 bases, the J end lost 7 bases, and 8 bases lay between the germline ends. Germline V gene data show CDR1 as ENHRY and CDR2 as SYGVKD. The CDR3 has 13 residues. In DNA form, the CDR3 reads TGTGCCATCAGTGTCGACAGGAATTCACCCCTCCACTTT. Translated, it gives CAISVDRNSPLHF.

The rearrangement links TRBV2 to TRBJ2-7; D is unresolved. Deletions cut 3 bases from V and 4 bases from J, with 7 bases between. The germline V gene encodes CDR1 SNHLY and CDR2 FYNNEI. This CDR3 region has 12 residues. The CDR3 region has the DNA TGTGCCAGCAGTGATGCACAGTACGAGCAGTACTTC. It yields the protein CASSDAQYEQYF.

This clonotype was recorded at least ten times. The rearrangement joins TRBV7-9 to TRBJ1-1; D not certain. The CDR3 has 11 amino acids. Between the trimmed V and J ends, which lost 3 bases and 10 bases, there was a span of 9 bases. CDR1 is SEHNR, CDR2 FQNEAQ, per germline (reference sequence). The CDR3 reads CASSFTLPAFF. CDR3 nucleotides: TGTGCCAGCAGCTTTACACTCCCAGCTTTCTTT.

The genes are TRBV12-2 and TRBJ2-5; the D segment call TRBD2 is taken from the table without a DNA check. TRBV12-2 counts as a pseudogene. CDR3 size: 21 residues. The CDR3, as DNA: TGTGCAAGTCGCCAGCGAGCGACTCCGGGACTAGCGGGCCCCCAAGGAGAGACCCAGTACTTC. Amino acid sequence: CASRQRATPGLAGPQGETQYF.

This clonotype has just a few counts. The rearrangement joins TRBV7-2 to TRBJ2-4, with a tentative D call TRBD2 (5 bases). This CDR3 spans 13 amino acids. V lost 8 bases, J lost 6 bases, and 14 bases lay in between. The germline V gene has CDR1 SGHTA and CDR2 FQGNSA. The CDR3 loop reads CASSGSTRNIQYF. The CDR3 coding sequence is TGTGCCAGCTCGGGGAGTACGAGAAACATTCAGTACTTC.